This record covers a single T cell receptor beta chain. The antigen remains unidentified. This entry comes from a study of T-cell memory formation after mild COVID-19. Overall study: Clustering of TCRs was largely donor specific. Whole-study results and caveats: Day 37-peaking second-wave clones had unconfirmed SARS-CoV-2 specificity. Researchers found some responding clones in pre-infection memory, a sign that cross-reactive memory joined.

cDNA libraries for TCR alpha and TCR beta, carrying sample barcodes and UMIs, came from 5'RACE with constant-segment primers. TCRdb re-called the 5' RACE reads with MiXCR, one entry per CDR3 protein. The table shows 300,000 to 400,000 distinct CDR3 sequences, with approximately 12% occurring only once. The CDR3 has 13 residues. Germline V gene lookup returns CDR1 SGHVS and CDR2 FQNEAQ. The V end was cut by 2 bases, the J end by 4 bases, with 8 bases between. The chain links TRBV7-8 to TRBJ1-2, with D tentatively TRBD1 (6 bases). This TCR was recovered from a man aged 18 to 30 who had mild COVID-19 (a few samples of this study predate the infection). Cell type and time point are not known. The sample comprised PBMCs or a T cell subset sorted from them (not recorded which). The CDR3 bases are TGTGCCAGCAGCTTAAGAGGGGGCTATGGCTACACCTTC. Its protein product is CASSLRGGYGYTF.